This T cell receptor beta chain was sequenced for a study of memory CD4+ T cells and cytomegalovirus serostatus. Single viable CD3+CD4+CD8-CD45RO+ cells were sorted as the memory CD4+ T cells. The CDR3 is 15 residues long. Germline V gives CDR1 SGHNT, CDR2 YYREEE (reference sequence). The V gene end was trimmed by 4 bases and the J gene end by 9 bases; junction bases not matched to a gene: 12. The assay was immunoSEQ multiplex PCR, and TCRdb's table has in-frame clones only and misses some. The sample yields under 55,000 clones, over 70% seen once. This chain links TRBV5-4 with TRBJ2-1; 8 bases are a match to TRBD2. The sequenced sample was memory CD4+ T cells from blood. The origin of this receptor is an adult in good health and CMV-seropositive. CDR3 amino acids: CASSDGLAFTTEQFF. Written as DNA, the CDR3 is TGTGCCAGCAGCGACGGACTAGCATTTACAACTGAGCAGTTCTTC.